This entry lists 3 T cell receptor beta chains sequenced from one sample in a study of beta chain features in type 1 diabetes. Every bit of the isolated RNA underwent reverse transcription, so sequencing read expressed TCRB transcripts. Using immunoSEQ multiplex PCR, the repertoire was profiled, and TCRdb retains in-frame clones only, with some absent. The sample has under 400,000 clones, 10% to 15% seen once. General observations from the study: For Type 1 diabetes patients, all four CD4+ subsets carried TCRB CDR3s that were moderately but significantly shorter.

No antigen has been assigned to these receptors. Sequencing used naive CD4+ T cells from blood. The receptors derive from a woman between 18 and 30 years old with type 1 diabetes.

This clone was recorded a few times. This chain connects TRBV25-1 to TRBJ1-2, with TRBD1 as a possible D gene (6 bases). V lost 2 bases and J 4 bases, leaving 17 bases between the germline ends. The CDR3 extends over 16 amino acids. The germline V gene encodes CDR1 MGHDK and CDR2 SYGVNS. For the CDR3, the DNA is TGTGCCAGCAGTGAAATTCGCCTGGGACACGGCTATGGCTACACCTTC. Translating gives CASSEIRLGHGYGYTF.

The chain has TRBV5-4 and TRBJ1-2; TRBD1 agrees at 7 bases. Looked up from germline, CDR1 is SGHNT and CDR2 is YYREEE (reference sequence). The CDR3 extends over 15 amino acids. V was pared by 0 bases and J by 7 bases, with 9 bases of the junction left unmatched. CDR3 sequence (DNA): TGTGCCAGCAGCTTGGTTGGCCAAAGGGGGCTTGGCTACACCTTC. It specifies CASSLVGQRGLGYTF. The complete variable domain, with remaining parts taken from reference TRBV5-4 and TRBJ1-2, reads ETGVTQSPTHLIKTRGQQVTLRCSSQSGHNTVSWYQQALGQGPQFIFQYYREEENGRGNFPPRFSGLQFPNYSSELNVNALELDDSALYLCASSLVGQRGLGYTFGSGTRLTVV.

The chain couples TRBV2 to TRBJ1-1; D possibly corresponds to TRBD1 (5 bases). V was trimmed by 5 bases and J by 11 bases, leaving 15 bases between them. This CDR3 has 12 residues. CDR1 and CDR2 (germline): SNHLY, FYNNEI. The CDR3 nucleotides read TGTGCCAGCAGTTTCACGGGACTGGGCGCTTTCTTT. Protein product: CASSFTGLGAFF.